The 20 T cell receptor beta chains given below trace back to one sample, sequenced in a study of cytomegalovirus exposure and HLA in healthy donors. The PCR ran on 60 Vbeta and 13 Jbeta primers. The repertoire was sequenced with immunoSEQ multiplex PCR; TCRdb's copy has only in-frame clones and lacks some. The table lists about 180,000 clones, around 77% of them singletons. Material for sequencing was PBMCs. The receptors shown here come from a man aged 55 to 70 in good health and CMV-seronegative.

This clone was seen once. J is TRBJ1-1 and V is TRBV10-1, with D maybe TRBD1 (5 bases). This CDR3 contains 16 residues. With 0 bases removed from V and 0 bases from J, the gap between germline ends came to 11 bases. The V gene's germline CDR1 is WNHNN and CDR2 SYGVQD (reference sequence). In nucleotides, the CDR3 is TGCGCCAGCAGTGAGTCGTTGGGCAGGGTGAACACTGAAGCTTTCTTT. The encoded protein is CASSESLGRVNTEAFF.

This chain's CDR3 is CASSPDRGRVRQFF. CDR3 bases: TGTGCCAGCAGCCCGGACAGGGGGCGAGTTCGGCAGTTCTTC. V usage is TRBV6-5 and J usage is TRBJ2-1, with 11 nucleotides matching TRBD1. Unmatched junction bases numbered 10, after V lost 6 bases and J lost 12 bases. The CDR3 covers 14 residues. CDR1 and CDR2 from the germline V gene are MNHEY and SVGAGI.

The rearrangement uses TRBV15 and TRBJ2-7, with D maybe TRBD2 (5 bases). The CDR3 contains 14 residues. Germline lookup yields CDR1 LNHNV and CDR2 YYDKDF (reference sequence). With 0 bases removed from V and 7 bases from J, the gap between germline ends came to 13 bases. CDR3 in DNA: TGTGCCACCAGCAGAGATCAGCCGGACTTGGAGCAGTACTTC. Translated: CATSRDQPDLEQYF.

The V call is TRBV6-4, the J call TRBJ1-1; no clear D. The germline gives CDR1 MRHNA, CDR2 SNTAGT. V lost 4 bases and J lost 0, with 6 bases in between. The CDR3 has 13 residues. The CDR3 sequence is CASSATLNTEAFF. The DNA of the CDR3 is TGTGCCAGCAGTGCGACACTGAACACTGAAGCTTTCTTT.

The gene calls are TRBV2 and TRBJ1-1; 11 bases align to TRBD1. The CDR3 extends over 14 amino acids. After removal of 6 bases from V and 5 bases from J, the junction contained 5 bases not matched to a gene. Germline V lookup: CDR1 SNHLY, CDR2 FYNNEI. The CDR3, as DNA: TGTGCCAGCAGAGGGGGACAGGGGGGAACTGAAGCTTTCTTT. It encodes CASRGGQGGTEAFF.

CDR3 DNA: TGTGCCAGCAGTTTAAATAGACAGGGGGCGTTCGGGGAGCTGTTTTTT. Translated: CASSLNRQGAFGELFF. The J gene is TRBJ2-2, the V gene TRBV28, with 10 bases that match TRBD1. Germline V lookup: CDR1 MDHEN, CDR2 SYDVKM. This CDR3 spans 16 amino acids. V was clipped by 2 bases and J by 7 bases; unmatched bases: 7.

J is TRBJ1-2 and V is TRBV4-1; the match to TRBD1 covers 10 bases. The germline V gene has CDR1 MGHRA and CDR2 YSYEKL. Trimming cost V 1 base and J 3 bases; bases outside gene matches: 8. The CDR3 extends over 17 amino acids. CDR3: CASSQGLIGTGDYGYTF. The CDR3 coding sequence is TGCGCCAGCAGCCAAGGATTAATTGGGACAGGGGACTATGGCTACACCTTC.

The genes are TRBV10-3 and TRBJ2-1; 13 bases fit TRBD2. From germline, CDR1 is ENHRY and CDR2 SYGVKD. The CDR3 runs to 15 residues. The V segment lost 6 bases and the J segment 8 bases; nucleotides outside the gene matches: 7. CDR3 amino acids: CAIRGLAGPGDEQFF. CDR3 nucleotide sequence: TGTGCCATCAGGGGACTAGCGGGGCCGGGGGATGAGCAGTTCTTC.

The V gene is TRBV7-6, the J gene TRBJ1-1, with D possibly TRBD1 on 5 matching bases. Germline-derived CDR1 and CDR2 are SGHVS and FNYEAQ. The CDR3 runs to 15 residues. The V end lost 5 bases, the J end lost 0 bases, and 13 bases lay between the germline ends. CDR3 sequence (DNA): TGTGCCAGCAGCGCCGAGGCGGGGCTGAACACTGAAGCTTTCTTT. Translation gives CASSAEAGLNTEAFF.

This chain links TRBV13 with TRBJ2-7; 11 nucleotides line up with TRBD2. The CDR3 is 14 amino acids. With V trimmed by 4 bases and J by 3 bases, 2 bases remained unmatched. Germline V gives CDR1 PRHDT, CDR2 FYEKMQ (reference sequence). In DNA, the CDR3 is TGTGCCAGCAGCTACGGGACTAGCGGCTACGAGCAGTACTTC. The encoded protein is CASSYGTSGYEQYF.

The V gene is TRBV19, the J gene TRBJ2-2, with D perhaps TRBD2 (5 bases). Germline V gene data show CDR1 as LNHDA and CDR2 as SQIVND (reference sequence). The CDR3 covers 14 residues. V was shortened by 7 bases and J by 6 bases, with 15 bases between the two germline ends. This CDR3 reads CASTIGRAPGELFF. The CDR3 DNA follows: TGTGCCAGTACCATCGGGCGGGCTCCCGGGGAGCTGTTTTTT. The variable domain in full, with the rest retrieved from reference TRBV19 and TRBJ2-2, is DGGITQSPKYLFRKEGQNVTLSCEQNLNHDAMYWYRQDPGQGLRLIYYSQIVNDFQKGDIAEGYSVSREKKESFPLTVTSAQKNPTAFYLCASTIGRAPGELFFGEGSRLTVL.

The chain employs TRBV4-1 and TRBJ2-1, with 15 positions matching TRBD2. The germline V gene encodes CDR1 MGHRA and CDR2 YSYEKL. The CDR3 extends over 20 amino acids. The V segment lost 5 bases and the J segment 3 bases; nucleotides outside the gene matches: 14. CDR3 sequence: CASSLRRTSGGDSYYNEQFF. The CDR3 nucleotides read TGCGCCAGCAGCTTGAGACGGACTAGCGGGGGGGATTCTTACTACAATGAGCAGTTCTTC.

The V and J genes are TRBV4-1 and TRBJ1-2; perhaps TRBD1 as D (5 bases). CDR3 size: 14 residues. Trimming cost V 4 bases and J 8 bases, with 17 bases left between them. Looked up from germline, CDR1 is MGHRA and CDR2 is YSYEKL. The CDR3 nucleotides read TGCGCCAGCAGCCCCTCCAGGGCCCGGGGGGGCTACACCTTC. Encoded protein: CASSPSRARGGYTF.

The V call is TRBV11-1, the J call TRBJ1-2; D ambiguous. Looked up from germline, CDR1 is SGHAT and CDR2 is FQDESV (reference sequence). V lost 4 bases, J lost 4 bases, and 10 bases lay in between. This CDR3 is built from 13 residues. The CDR3 region is CASSSGSTYGYTF. The CDR3 DNA is TGTGCCAGCAGCTCCGGGAGCACCTATGGCTACACCTTC.

The CDR3 region is CASSLALAGAYNEQFF. The CDR3 DNA reads as TGTGCCAGCAGCTTAGCACTAGCGGGAGCCTACAATGAGCAGTTCTTC. The chain carries TRBV7-2 and TRBJ2-1; 11 nucleotides match TRBD2. CDR3 length equals 16 residues. V trimming: 0 bases; J trimming: 2 bases; junction bases outside the gene matches: 0. Germline CDR1 is SGHTA and CDR2 is FQGNSA. The full variable domain, with the rest looked up from reference TRBV7-2 and TRBJ2-1, is GAGVSQSPSNKVTEKGKDVELRCDPISGHTALYWYRQSLGQGLEFLIYFQGNSAPDKSGLPSDRFSAERTGGSVSTLTIQRTQQEDSAVYLCASSLALAGAYNEQFFGPGTRLTVL.

J is TRBJ2-1 and V is TRBV7-2; D might be TRBD1 (5 bases). Germline-derived CDR1 and CDR2 are SGHTA and FQGNSA. The CDR3 extends over 11 amino acids. The V gene lost 5 bases and the J gene lost 10 bases, with 9 bases spanning the gap. CDR3 coding DNA: TGTGCCAGCAGCCCAGGGTACGAGCAGTTCTTC. It yields the protein CASSPGYEQFF.

This clone was observed a handful of times. The rearrangement uses TRBV6-6 and TRBJ2-7, with a tentative D call TRBD2 (5 bases). The CDR3 totals 14 residues. Germline CDR1 MNHNY, CDR2 SVGAGI (reference sequence). V lost 0 bases and J lost 4, with 10 bases in between. The CDR3 is CASSYSIARYEQYF. The CDR3 DNA is TGTGCCAGCAGTTACTCGATAGCGAGGTACGAGCAGTACTTC.

The chain uses TRBV23-1 and TRBJ2-1; 9 positions match TRBD2. TRBV23-1 is an open reading frame, and its role is uncertain. V dropped 8 bases and J dropped 7; count of bases not matched to a gene: 12. This CDR3 region has 15 residues. The CDR3 spells CASSPAGGDSNEQFF. DNA of the CDR3: TGCGCCAGCTCCCCGGCGGGGGGGGATTCGAATGAGCAGTTCTTC.

V is TRBV19 and J is TRBJ2-1, with D tentatively TRBD2 (6 bases). Germline loops: CDR1 LNHDA, CDR2 SQIVND (reference sequence). V gave up 0 bases and J gave up 4 bases, with 10 bases separating them. The CDR3 loop spans 15 amino acids. Written as DNA, the CDR3 is TGTGCCAGTAGTATAGAGGCGACTAGTTACAATGAGCAGTTCTTC. Translation: CASSIEATSYNEQFF.

Note on this clone: Other DNA sequences from this sample encode an identical CDR3 as well. This rearrangement joins TRBV5-1 to TRBJ2-5, with a weak D call TRBD2 (7 bases). Germline-derived CDR1 and CDR2 are SGHRS and YFSETQ. This CDR3 is built from 16 residues. V lost 4 bases to trimming and J lost 1 base, with 17 bases between them. The CDR3 region has the DNA TGCGCCAGCAGCCCACTGGGAGGGGGGGCCCAAGAGACCCAGTACTTC. Encoded protein: CASSPLGGGAQETQYF.